Following are 22 T cell receptor beta chains from one sample sequenced in a study of blood T cells in healthy people across ages. Through a sample-barcoded 5' primer and a J-beta primer mix, a second PCR was run for roughly 6 to 11 cycles. TCRdb used MiXCR to reprocess the 5' RACE reads, holding one entry per CDR3 protein. The data show 250,000 to 300,000 distinct CDR3 sequences, roughly a quarter seen once. Source material: blood. The receptors shown here come from a woman between 65 and 79 years old in good health.

The V gene is TRBV12-3 or TRBV12-4, the J gene TRBJ2-1; 12 bases agree with TRBD2. This CDR3 region has 15 residues. With 5 bases clipped from V and 7 bases from J, the junction kept 6 bases outside the gene matches. CDR3 sequence reads: CASSGLAGPRNEQFF. The CDR3 bases are TGTGCCAGCAGTGGACTAGCGGGGCCGAGGAATGAGCAGTTCTTC.

V is TRBV25-1 and J is TRBJ1-6, with 7 bases fitting TRBD1. V dropped 6 bases and J dropped 9; count of bases not matched to a gene: 8. CDR1 is MGHDK and CDR2 is SYGVNS in the germline V gene. The CDR3 runs to 14 residues. CDR3 bases: TGTGCCAGCAGCAAGCCAGGGGGTAGTTCACCCCTCCACTTT. Translation: CASSKPGGSSPLHF.

Note on this clonotype: At one of its ends the junction is not consistent with the germline gene, which may arise from a read error. The chain combines TRBV7-2 with TRBJ2-7; D may be TRBD1 or TRBD2 (6 bases each). The CDR3 runs to 12 residues. Germline V gives CDR1 SGHTA, CDR2 FQGNSA. The CDR3 is CASSQTPGAPNF. In nucleotides, the CDR3 is TGTGCCAGCAGCCAGACACCGGGGGCCCCCAACTTC.

This rearrangement joins TRBV28 to TRBJ2-5; 8 nucleotides match TRBD2. Near its end, the DNA agrees better with TRBJ2-7, so the J call may be wrong. This CDR3 has 13 amino acids. Germline V gives CDR1 MDHEN, CDR2 SYDVKM. The chain's CDR3 is CASRGGFPYEQYF. In DNA form, the CDR3 reads TGTGCCAGCCGGGGGGGTTTCCCCTACGAGCAGTACTTC.

This clonotype appeared many times. The chain uses TRBV28 and TRBJ2-2, with TRBD1 matching 10 bases. Germline lookup yields CDR1 MDHEN and CDR2 SYDVKM. Germline trimming cut 2 bases from V and 4 bases from J; bases unmatched to any gene: 7. CDR3 length equals 17 residues. The CDR3 region is CASSLPPGQGITGELFF. The CDR3 coding sequence is TGTGCCAGCAGTTTACCACCGGGACAGGGGATCACCGGGGAGCTGTTTTTT.

The chain carries TRBV4-3 and TRBJ2-3; 8 nucleotides agree with TRBD1. J gave up 2 bases and V 2 bases, and 6 bases lay outside the gene matches. The CDR3 extends over 16 amino acids. The germline V gene encodes CDR1 LGHNA and CDR2 YSLEER. The CDR3 here is CASSQNRDRITDTQYF. The CDR3 nucleotides are TGCGCCAGCAGCCAAAACCGGGACAGGATCACAGATACGCAGTATTTT.

The J gene is TRBJ2-2, the V gene TRBV7-2; no clear D gene. The germline CDR1 and CDR2 sequences are SGHTA and FQGNSA. V lost 5 bases and J lost 6, with 16 bases in between. The CDR3 is made up of 15 amino acids. DNA of the CDR3: TGTGCCAGCAGCGTTAGGGTTGTGGCGTCCGGGGAGCTGTTTTTT. Amino acid sequence: CASSVRVVASGELFF.

V gene TRBV28 combines with J gene TRBJ2-3; 11 positions match TRBD2. This CDR3 region has 14 residues. V dropped 6 bases and J dropped 1; count of bases not matched to a gene: 0. Germline V gene data show CDR1 as MDHEN and CDR2 as SYDVKM. The CDR3 loop is CASRTSGGTDTQYF. In DNA form, the CDR3 reads TGTGCCAGCAGGACTAGCGGGGGCACAGATACGCAGTATTTT. The whole variable domain, remainder taken from reference TRBV28 and TRBJ2-3, is DVKVTQSSRYLVKRTGEKVFLECVQDMDHENMFWYRQDPGLGLRLIYFSYDVKMKEKGDIPEGYSVSREKKERFSLILESASTNQTSMYLCASRTSGGTDTQYFGPGTRLTVL.

This sequence joins TRBV20-1 and TRBJ1-6; possibly TRBD1 for D (6 bases). The CDR3 is 13 amino acids. Germline loops: CDR1 DFQATT, CDR2 SNEGSKA (reference sequence). The CDR3 coding sequence is TGCAGCCCTAGCGGGGGCCTTAATTCACCCCTCCACTTT. Translation gives CSPSGGLNSPLHF.

This clonotype came up a few times. Mismatch with germline at one junction end may stem from a read error. The V call is TRBV6-6, the J call TRBJ2-1, with TRBD1 matching over 9 bases. The CDR3 is 16 residues long. Per the germline V gene, CDR1 is MNHNY and CDR2 is SVGAGI (reference sequence). The CDR3 bases are TGTGCCAGCAGCAACAGGGGACAGGGCTCCTGCAATGAGCAGTTCTTC. Residues: CASSNRGQGSCNEQFF.

This clonotype has a count of ten or more. The chain employs TRBV29-1 and TRBJ2-5, with D perhaps matching TRBD2 (5 bases). Trimming shortened V by 7 bases and J by 5 bases, and 8 bases separated the two germline ends. Germline CDR1 reads SQVTM; CDR2 reads ANQGSEA. CDR3 length: 10 amino acids. This chain's CDR3 is CSAGMETQYF. In nucleotides, the CDR3 is TGCAGCGCGGGGATGGAGACCCAGTACTTC.

Worth noting for this clonotype: One end of the junction does not line up with germline, which may come from a read error. The chain recombines TRBV28 with TRBJ2-5; D uncertain. The CDR3 is made up of 10 amino acids. CDR1 MDHEN and CDR2 SYDVKM come from the germline V gene. The CDR3 region is CASGSETRYF. The CDR3 bases are TGTGCCAGCGGATCAGAGACCCGGTACTTC.

The chain recombines TRBV7-2 with TRBJ2-7; unclear D gene. The germline CDR1 and CDR2 sequences are SGHTA and FQGNSA. There are 15 residues in the CDR3. Deletions cut 1 base from V and 5 bases from J, with 15 bases between. The CDR3 spells CASSLGHSPSNEQYF. CDR3 DNA: TGTGCCAGCAGCTTAGGGCACTCGCCCTCTAACGAGCAGTACTTC.

This clonotype came up a few times. The rearrangement links TRBV4-1 to TRBJ2-1; maybe TRBD2 (5 bases). With 1 base removed from V and 7 bases from J, the gap between germline ends came to 11 bases. The germline V gene encodes CDR1 MGHRA and CDR2 YSYEKL. The CDR3 runs to 14 residues. DNA of the CDR3: TGCGCCAGCAGCCAAGTCGGTCGAGGGAATGAGCAGTTCTTC. It is translated as CASSQVGRGNEQFF.

This clonotype occurred many times. The chain links TRBV29-1 to TRBJ2-5; unclear D gene. Trimming removed 4 bases from V and 5 bases from J, with 11 bases in between. The CDR3 totals 12 residues. Germline V gives CDR1 SQVTM, CDR2 ANQGSEA. CDR3 in DNA: TGCAGCGTTGTATTACGAGCGGAGACCCAGTACTTC. It yields the protein CSVVLRAETQYF.

This clonotype was seen only a few times. This chain uses TRBV29-1 with TRBJ1-3; D is unclear. Germline CDR1 is SQVTM and CDR2 is ANQGSEA. V was pared by 4 bases and J by 0 bases, with 10 bases between. The CDR3 is made up of 14 amino acids. CDR3: CSVAPDRSGNTIYF. CDR3 in DNA: TGCAGCGTTGCTCCCGACCGCTCTGGAAACACCATATATTTT.

As DNA, the CDR3 is TGTGCCAGCGGGGGCGGGATAAGAGCGTTCTACGAGCAGTACTTC. It yields the protein CASGGGIRAFYEQYF. This chain links TRBV28 with TRBJ2-7; TRBD1 or TRBD2 may be the D gene (6 bases each). Germline-derived CDR1 and CDR2 are MDHEN and SYDVKM. The CDR3 loop spans 15 amino acids. V lost 8 bases to trimming and J lost 3 bases, with 20 bases between them.

This sequence joins TRBV5-1 and TRBJ2-5, with 8 bases fitting TRBD1. Gene TRBJ2-7 matches the end of the DNA better, so the J call may be wrong. This CDR3 is 13 amino acids long. CDR1 SGHRS and CDR2 YFSETQ come from the germline V gene. CDR3 in amino acids: CASGSGGLDEQYF. CDR3 bases: TGCGCCAGCGGGTCAGGGGGCCTCGACGAGCAGTACTTC.

The chain's CDR3 is CRLGTGPGEQYF. The CDR3 coding sequence is TGCAGACTCGGGACAGGCCCGGGAGAGCAGTACTTC. The chain recombines TRBV20-1 with TRBJ2-7, with TRBD1 matching 8 bases. The CDR3 is made up of 12 amino acids. Looked up from germline, CDR1 is DFQATT and CDR2 is SNEGSKA (reference sequence).

This chain links TRBV29-1 with TRBJ2-5; tentative D call: TRBD2 (5 bases). Germline CDR1 SQVTM, CDR2 ANQGSEA. The germline V and J ends were trimmed by 5 bases and 1 base, with 11 bases remaining between them. CDR3 length equals 13 residues. The CDR3 DNA is TGCAGCGTTAAGCGGAGCCCCCAAGAGACCCAGTACTTC. Amino acid sequence: CSVKRSPQETQYF.

The CDR3 protein is CASSRWSEQFF. The CDR3 nucleotides are TGTGCCAGTAGTAGGTGGAGTGAGCAGTTCTTC. V and J are TRBV19 and TRBJ2-7; no reliable D call. The J call is uncertain, as TRBJ2-1 better fits the DNA end. Germline assignment: CDR1 LNHDA and CDR2 SQIVND (reference sequence). This CDR3 contains 11 residues.

The table lists this clonotype with many counts. The junction shows a germline mismatch at one end, possibly a read error. This chain joins TRBV3-1 and TRBJ2-5; D remains unclear. The CDR3 runs 11 residues. In germline, CDR1 is LGHDT, CDR2 YNNKEL (reference sequence). The CDR3, as DNA: TGCGCCAGCAGCCAACGAGAGACCCAGTACTTC. It is translated as CASSQRETQYF.